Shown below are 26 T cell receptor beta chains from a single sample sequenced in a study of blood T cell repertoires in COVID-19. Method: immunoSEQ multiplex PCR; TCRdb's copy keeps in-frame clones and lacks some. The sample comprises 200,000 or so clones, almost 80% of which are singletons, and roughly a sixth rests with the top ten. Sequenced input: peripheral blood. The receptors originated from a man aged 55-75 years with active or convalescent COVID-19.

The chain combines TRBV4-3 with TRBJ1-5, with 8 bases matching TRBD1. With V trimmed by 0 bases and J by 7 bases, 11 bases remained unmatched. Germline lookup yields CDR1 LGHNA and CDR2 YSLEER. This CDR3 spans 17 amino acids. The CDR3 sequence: CASSQELGGQGGQPQHF. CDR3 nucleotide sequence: TGCGCCAGCAGCCAAGAATTGGGTGGACAGGGAGGACAGCCCCAGCATTTT.

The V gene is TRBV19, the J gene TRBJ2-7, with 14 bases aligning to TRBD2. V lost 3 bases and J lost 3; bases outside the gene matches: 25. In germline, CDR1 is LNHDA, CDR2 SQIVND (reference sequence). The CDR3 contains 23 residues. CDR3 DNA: TGTGCCAGTAGTATTGGGTCGGAAGGCCGACTAGCGGGAGGGCCTCCAAACCTCTACGAGCAGTACTTC. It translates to CASSIGSEGRLAGGPPNLYEQYF.

CDR3 amino acids: CASSVDRGPAYEQYF. As DNA, the CDR3 is TGTGCCAGCAGTGTTGACAGGGGGCCTGCCTACGAGCAGTACTTC. The genes are TRBV2 and TRBJ2-7; 10 bases are a match to TRBD1. Germline trimming cut 4 bases from V and 2 bases from J; bases unmatched to any gene: 5. This CDR3 is built from 15 residues. Germline loops: CDR1 SNHLY, CDR2 FYNNEI.

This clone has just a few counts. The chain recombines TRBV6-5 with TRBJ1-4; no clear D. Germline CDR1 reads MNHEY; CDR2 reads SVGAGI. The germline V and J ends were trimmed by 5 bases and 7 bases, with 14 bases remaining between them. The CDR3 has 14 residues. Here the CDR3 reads CASSPDPEGEKLFF. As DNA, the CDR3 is TGTGCCAGCAGTCCGGACCCGGAGGGTGAAAAACTGTTTTTT.

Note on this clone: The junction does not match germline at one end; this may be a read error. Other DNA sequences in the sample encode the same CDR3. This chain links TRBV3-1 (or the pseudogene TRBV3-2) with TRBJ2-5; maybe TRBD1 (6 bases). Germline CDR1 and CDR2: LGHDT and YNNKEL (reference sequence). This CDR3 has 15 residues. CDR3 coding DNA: TGTGCTAGCAGCCAAAGTTACAGGGATCAAGAGACCCAGTACTTC. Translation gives CASSQSYRDQETQYF.

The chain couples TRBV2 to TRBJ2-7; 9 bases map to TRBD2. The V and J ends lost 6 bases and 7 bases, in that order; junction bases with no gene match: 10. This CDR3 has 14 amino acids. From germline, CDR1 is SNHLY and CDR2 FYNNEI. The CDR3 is CASRPSSGVREQYF. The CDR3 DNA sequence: TGTGCCAGCAGACCGTCTAGCGGGGTTCGGGAGCAGTACTTC.

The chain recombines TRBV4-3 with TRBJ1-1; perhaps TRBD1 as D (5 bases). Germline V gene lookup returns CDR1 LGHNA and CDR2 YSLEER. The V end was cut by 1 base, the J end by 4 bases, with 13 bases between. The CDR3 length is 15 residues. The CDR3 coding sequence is TGCGCCAGCAGCCAAGGACAGCCCCTGAGCACTGAAGCTTTCTTT. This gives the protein CASSQGQPLSTEAFF.

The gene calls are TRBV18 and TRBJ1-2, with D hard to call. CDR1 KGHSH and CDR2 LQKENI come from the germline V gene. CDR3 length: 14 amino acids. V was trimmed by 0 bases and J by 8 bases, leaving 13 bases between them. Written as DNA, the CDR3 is TGTGCCAGCTCACCACCATCCTCCGACGGGGGCTACACCTTC. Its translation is CASSPPSSDGGYTF.

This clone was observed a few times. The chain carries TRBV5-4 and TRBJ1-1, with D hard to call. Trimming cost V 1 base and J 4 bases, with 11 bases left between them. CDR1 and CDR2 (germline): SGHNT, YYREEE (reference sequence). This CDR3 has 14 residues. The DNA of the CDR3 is TGTGCCAGCAGCTTGTTTAGCCGTGGCACTGAAGCTTTCTTT. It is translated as CASSLFSRGTEAFF.

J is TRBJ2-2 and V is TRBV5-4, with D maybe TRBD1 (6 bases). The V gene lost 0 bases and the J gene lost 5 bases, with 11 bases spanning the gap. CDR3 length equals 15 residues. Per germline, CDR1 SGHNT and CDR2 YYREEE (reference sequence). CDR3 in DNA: TGTGCCAGCAGCTTGGGGGCAGGGGTAACCGGGGAGCTGTTTTTT. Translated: CASSLGAGVTGELFF. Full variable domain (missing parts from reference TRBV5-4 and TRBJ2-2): ETGVTQSPTHLIKTRGQQVTLRCSSQSGHNTVSWYQQALGQGPQFIFQYYREEENGRGNFPPRFSGLQFPNYSSELNVNALELDDSALYLCASSLGAGVTGELFFGEGSRLTVL.

The CDR3 here is CASSSLAGGTDTQYF. The CDR3 DNA reads TGTGCCAGCAGTTCACTAGCGGGAGGTACAGATACGCAGTATTTT. The rearrangement joins TRBV7-3 to TRBJ2-3; 12 nucleotides align to TRBD2. V shed 6 bases and J 3 bases; nucleotides not matched to a gene: 4. This CDR3 has 15 residues. CDR1 SGHTA and CDR2 FQGTGA come from the germline V gene. Variable domain in full (rest from reference TRBV7-3 and TRBJ2-3): GAGVSQTPSNKVTEKGKYVELRCDPISGHTALYWYRQSLGQGPEFLIYFQGTGAADDSGLPNDRFFAVRPEGSVSTLKIQRTERGDSAVYLCASSSLAGGTDTQYFGPGTRLTVL.

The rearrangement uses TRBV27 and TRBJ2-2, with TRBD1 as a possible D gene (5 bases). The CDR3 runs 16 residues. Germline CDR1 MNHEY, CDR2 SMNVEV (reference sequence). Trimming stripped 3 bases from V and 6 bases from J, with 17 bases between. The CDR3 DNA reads TGTGCCAGCAGTTTTGACCCCCGAAGGGGCGCCGGGGAGCTGTTTTTT. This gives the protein CASSFDPRRGAGELFF.

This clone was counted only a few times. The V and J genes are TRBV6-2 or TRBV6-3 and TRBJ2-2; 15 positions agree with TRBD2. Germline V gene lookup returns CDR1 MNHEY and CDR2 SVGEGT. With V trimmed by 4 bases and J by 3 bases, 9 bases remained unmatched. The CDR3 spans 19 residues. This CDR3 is CASSSLPGTSGRYTGELFF. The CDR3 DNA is TGTGCCAGCAGTTCTCTCCCCGGGACTAGCGGGAGGTACACCGGGGAGCTGTTTTTT.

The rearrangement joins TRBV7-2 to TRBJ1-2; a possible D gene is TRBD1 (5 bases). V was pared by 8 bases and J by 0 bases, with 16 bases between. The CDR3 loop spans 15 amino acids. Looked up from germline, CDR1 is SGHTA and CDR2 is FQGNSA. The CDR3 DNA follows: TGTGCCAGCCTCCGAGGGGCGGGAGCTAACTATGGCTACACCTTC. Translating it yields CASLRGAGANYGYTF.

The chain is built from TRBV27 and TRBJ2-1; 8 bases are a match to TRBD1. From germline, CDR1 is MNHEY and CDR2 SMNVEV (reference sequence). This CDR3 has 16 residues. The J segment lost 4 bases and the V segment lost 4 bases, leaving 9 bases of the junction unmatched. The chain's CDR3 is CASSSLDRVKYNEQFF. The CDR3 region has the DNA TGTGCCAGCAGTTCCCTGGACAGGGTGAAGTACAATGAGCAGTTCTTC.

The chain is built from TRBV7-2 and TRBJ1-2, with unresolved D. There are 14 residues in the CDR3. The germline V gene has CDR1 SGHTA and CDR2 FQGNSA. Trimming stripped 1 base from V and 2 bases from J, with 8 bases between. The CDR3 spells CASSLGSRNYGYTF. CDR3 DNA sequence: TGTGCCAGCAGCTTAGGTTCCAGGAACTATGGCTACACCTTC.

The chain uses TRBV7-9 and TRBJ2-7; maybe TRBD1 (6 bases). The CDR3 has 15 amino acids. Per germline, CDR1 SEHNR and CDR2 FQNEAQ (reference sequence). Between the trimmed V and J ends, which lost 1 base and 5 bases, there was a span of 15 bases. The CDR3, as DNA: TGTGCCAGCAGCTTAGGAATTAACAGGGTTAACGAGCAGTACTTC. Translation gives CASSLGINRVNEQYF. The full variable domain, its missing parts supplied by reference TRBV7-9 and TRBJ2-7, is DTGVSQNPRHKITKRGQNVTFRCDPISEHNRLYWYRQTLGQGPEFLTYFQNEAQLEKSRLLSDRFSAERPKGSFSTLEIQRTEQGDSAMYLCASSLGINRVNEQYFGPGTRLTVT.

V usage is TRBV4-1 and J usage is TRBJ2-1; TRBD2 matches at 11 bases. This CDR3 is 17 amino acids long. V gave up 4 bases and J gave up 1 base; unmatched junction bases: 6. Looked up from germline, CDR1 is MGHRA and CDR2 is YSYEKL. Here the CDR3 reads CASSPRLAGRSYNEQFF. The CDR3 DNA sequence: TGCGCCAGCAGCCCCCGACTAGCGGGACGTTCCTACAATGAGCAGTTCTTC.

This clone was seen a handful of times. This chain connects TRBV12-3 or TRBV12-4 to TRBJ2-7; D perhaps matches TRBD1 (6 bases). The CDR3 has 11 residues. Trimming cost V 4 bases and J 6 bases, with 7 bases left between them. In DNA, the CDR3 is TGTGCCAGCAGTTCCAGGGGCGAGCAGTACTTC. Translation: CASSSRGEQYF.

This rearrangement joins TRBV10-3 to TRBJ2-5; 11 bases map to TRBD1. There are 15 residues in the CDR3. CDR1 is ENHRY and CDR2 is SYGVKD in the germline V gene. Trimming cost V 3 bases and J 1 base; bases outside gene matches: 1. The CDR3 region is CAISDGTGGQETQYF. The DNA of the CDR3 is TGTGCCATCAGTGACGGGACAGGGGGCCAAGAGACCCAGTACTTC.

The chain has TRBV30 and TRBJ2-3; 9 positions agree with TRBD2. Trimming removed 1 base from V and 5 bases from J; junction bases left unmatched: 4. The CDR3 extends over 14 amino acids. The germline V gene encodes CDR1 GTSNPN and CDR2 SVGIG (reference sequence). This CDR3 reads CAWSGLAVGDTQYF. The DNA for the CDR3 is TGTGCCTGGAGTGGACTAGCGGTGGGAGATACGCAGTATTTT.

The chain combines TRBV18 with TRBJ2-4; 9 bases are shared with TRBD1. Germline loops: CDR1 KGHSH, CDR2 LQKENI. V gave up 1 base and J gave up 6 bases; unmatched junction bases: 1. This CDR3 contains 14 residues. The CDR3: CASSPQGQGNIQYF. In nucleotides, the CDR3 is TGTGCCAGCTCACCACAGGGACAGGGAAACATTCAGTACTTC.

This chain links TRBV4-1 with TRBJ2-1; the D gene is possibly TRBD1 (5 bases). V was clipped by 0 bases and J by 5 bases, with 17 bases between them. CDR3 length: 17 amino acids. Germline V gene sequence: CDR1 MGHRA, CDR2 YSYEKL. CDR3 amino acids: CASSQDLGAGPDNEQFF. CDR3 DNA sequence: TGCGCCAGCAGCCAAGATCTAGGGGCAGGACCCGACAATGAGCAGTTCTTC.

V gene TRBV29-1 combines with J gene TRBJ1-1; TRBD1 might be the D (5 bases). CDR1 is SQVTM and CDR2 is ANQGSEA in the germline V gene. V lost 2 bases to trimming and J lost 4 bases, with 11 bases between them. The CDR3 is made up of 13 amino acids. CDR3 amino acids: CSVEWAGGTEAFF. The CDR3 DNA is TGCAGCGTTGAATGGGCCGGGGGCACTGAAGCTTTCTTT.

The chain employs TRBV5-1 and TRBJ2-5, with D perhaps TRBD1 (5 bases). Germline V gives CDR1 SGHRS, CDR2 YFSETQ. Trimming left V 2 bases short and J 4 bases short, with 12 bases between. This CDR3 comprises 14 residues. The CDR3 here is CASSFTQGGETQYF. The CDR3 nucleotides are TGCGCCAGCAGCTTTACGCAGGGCGGAGAGACCCAGTACTTC.

The CDR3 DNA reads TGTGCCAGCAGCGCCCGGGACTCCCCCAATGAGCAGTTCTTC. This translates into CASSARDSPNEQFF. The rearrangement links TRBV9 to TRBJ2-1, with TRBD2 as a possible D gene (6 bases). The V gene's germline CDR1 is SGDLS and CDR2 YYNGEE. V was pared by 3 bases and J by 6 bases, with 13 bases between. The CDR3 sequence is 14 residues long.